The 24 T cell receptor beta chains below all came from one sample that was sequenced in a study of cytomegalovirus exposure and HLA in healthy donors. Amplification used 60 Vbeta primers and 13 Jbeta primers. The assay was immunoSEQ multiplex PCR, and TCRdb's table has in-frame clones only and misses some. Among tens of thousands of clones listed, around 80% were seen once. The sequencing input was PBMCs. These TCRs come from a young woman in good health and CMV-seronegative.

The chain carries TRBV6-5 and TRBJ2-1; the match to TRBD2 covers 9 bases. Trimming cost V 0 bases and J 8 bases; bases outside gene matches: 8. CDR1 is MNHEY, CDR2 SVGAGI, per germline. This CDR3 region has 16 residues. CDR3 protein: CASSYSIGVAGDEQFF. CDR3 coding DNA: TGTGCCAGCAGTTACTCGATCGGTGTAGCGGGGGATGAGCAGTTCTTC.

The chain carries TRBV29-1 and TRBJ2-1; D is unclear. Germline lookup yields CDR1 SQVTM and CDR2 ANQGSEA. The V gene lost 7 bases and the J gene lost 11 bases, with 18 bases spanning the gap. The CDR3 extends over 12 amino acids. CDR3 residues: CSAGKYNDKQFF. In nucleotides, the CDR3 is TGCAGCGCAGGAAAATACAATGATAAGCAGTTCTTC.

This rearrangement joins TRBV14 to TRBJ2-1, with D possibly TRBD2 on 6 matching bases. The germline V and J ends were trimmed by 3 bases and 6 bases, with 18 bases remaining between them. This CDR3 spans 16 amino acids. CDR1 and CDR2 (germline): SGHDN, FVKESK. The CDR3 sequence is CASSQTGTPEGNEQFF. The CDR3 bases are TGTGCCAGCAGCCAGACCGGGACTCCGGAGGGCAATGAGCAGTTCTTC.

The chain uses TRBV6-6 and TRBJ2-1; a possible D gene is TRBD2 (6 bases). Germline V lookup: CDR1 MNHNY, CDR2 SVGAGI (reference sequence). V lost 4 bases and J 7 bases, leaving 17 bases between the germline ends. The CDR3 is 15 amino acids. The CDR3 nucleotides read TGTGCCAGCAGTTCGGAGGGCCGGTTCGGGAATGAGCAGTTCTTC. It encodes CASSSEGRFGNEQFF.

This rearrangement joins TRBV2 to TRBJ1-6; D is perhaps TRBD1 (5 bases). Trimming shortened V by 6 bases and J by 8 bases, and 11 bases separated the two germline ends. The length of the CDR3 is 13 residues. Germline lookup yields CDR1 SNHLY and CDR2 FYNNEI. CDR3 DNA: TGTGCCAGCAGCCCGGACACTTATTCACCCCTCCACTTT. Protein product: CASSPDTYSPLHF.

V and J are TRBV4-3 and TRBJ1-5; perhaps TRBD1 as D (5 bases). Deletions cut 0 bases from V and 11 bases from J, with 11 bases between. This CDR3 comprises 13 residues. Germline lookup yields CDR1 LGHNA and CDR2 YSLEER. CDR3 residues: CASSQDRRGSQHF. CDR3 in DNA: TGCGCCAGCAGCCAAGATCGGAGGGGCTCCCAGCATTTT.

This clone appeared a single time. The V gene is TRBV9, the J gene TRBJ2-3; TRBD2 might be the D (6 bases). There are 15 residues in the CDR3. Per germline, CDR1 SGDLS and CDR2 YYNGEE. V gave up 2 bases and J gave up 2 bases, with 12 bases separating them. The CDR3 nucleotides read TGTGCCAGCAGCGTTGGCGGGGCTGTCACAGATACGCAGTATTTT. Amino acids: CASSVGGAVTDTQYF.

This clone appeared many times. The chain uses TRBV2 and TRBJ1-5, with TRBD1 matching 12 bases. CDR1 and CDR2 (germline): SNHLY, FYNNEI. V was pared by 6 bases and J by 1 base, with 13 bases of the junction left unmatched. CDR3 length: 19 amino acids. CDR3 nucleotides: TGTGCCAGCAGAGGAGGGATAGGGACAGGGGGCGGGAGCAATCAGCCCCAGCATTTT. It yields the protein CASRGGIGTGGGSNQPQHF.

Here the CDR3 reads CASSLGQARYTDTQYF. DNA of the CDR3: TGCGCCAGCAGCTTAGGACAGGCCCGATACACAGATACGCAGTATTTT. This rearrangement joins TRBV5-1 to TRBJ2-3, with 7 positions matching TRBD1. CDR3 length: 16 amino acids. After removal of 2 bases from V and 2 bases from J, the junction contained 8 bases not matched to a gene. Germline-derived CDR1 and CDR2 are SGHRS and YFSETQ.

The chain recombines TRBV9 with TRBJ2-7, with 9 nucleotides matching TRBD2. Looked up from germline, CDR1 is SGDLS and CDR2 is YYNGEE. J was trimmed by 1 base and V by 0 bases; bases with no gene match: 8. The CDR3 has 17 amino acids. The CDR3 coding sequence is TGTGCCAGCAGCGTAGCTTCGGGTAGCGGGAGTTCCTACGAGCAGTACTTC. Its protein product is CASSVASGSGSSYEQYF.

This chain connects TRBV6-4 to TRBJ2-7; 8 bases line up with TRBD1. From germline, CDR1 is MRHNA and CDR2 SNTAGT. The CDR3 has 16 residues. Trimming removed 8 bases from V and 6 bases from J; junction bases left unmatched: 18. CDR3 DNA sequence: TGTGCCAGCCACAGCCCGTCCCTCGCAGGGGGCTGCGAGCAGTACTTC. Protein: CASHSPSLAGGCEQYF.

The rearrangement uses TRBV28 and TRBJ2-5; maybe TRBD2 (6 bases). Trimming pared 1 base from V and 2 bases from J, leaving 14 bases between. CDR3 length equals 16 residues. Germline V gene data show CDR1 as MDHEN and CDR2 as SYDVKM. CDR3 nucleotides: TGTGCCAGCAGTTTATACGGGGTGGGGGGACAAGAGACCCAGTACTTC. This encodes CASSLYGVGGQETQYF.

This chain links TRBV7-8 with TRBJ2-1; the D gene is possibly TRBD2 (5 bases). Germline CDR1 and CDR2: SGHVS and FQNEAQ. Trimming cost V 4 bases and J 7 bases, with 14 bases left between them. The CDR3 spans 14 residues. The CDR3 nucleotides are TGTGCCAGCAGCTCCGAGGGAGTTGCGAATGAGCAGTTCTTC. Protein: CASSSEGVANEQFF. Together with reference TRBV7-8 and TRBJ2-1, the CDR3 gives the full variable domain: GAGVSQSPRYKVAKRGQDVALRCDPISGHVSLFWYQQALGQGPEFLTYFQNEAQLDKSGLPSDRFFAERPEGSVSTLKIQRTQQEDSAVYLCASSSEGVANEQFFGPGTRLTVL.

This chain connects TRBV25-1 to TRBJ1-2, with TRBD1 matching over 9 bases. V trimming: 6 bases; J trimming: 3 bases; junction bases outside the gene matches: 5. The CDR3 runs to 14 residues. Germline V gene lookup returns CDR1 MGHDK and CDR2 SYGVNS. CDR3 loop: CASRGQGSDYGYTF. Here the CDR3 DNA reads TGTGCCAGCAGGGGACAGGGAAGTGACTATGGCTACACCTTC.

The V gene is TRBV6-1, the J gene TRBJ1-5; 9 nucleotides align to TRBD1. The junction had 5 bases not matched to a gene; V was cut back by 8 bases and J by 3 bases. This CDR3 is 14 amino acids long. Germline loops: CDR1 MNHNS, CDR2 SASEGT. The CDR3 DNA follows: TGTGCCAGCCACAGGACAGGGGACAATCAGCCCCAGCATTTT. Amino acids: CASHRTGDNQPQHF.

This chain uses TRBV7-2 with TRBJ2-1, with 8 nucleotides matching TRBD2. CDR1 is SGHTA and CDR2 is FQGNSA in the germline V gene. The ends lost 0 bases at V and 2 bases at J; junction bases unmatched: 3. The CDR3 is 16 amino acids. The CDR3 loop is CASSLATSGTYNEQFF. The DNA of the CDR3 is TGTGCCAGCAGCTTAGCAACTAGCGGAACCTACAATGAGCAGTTCTTC.

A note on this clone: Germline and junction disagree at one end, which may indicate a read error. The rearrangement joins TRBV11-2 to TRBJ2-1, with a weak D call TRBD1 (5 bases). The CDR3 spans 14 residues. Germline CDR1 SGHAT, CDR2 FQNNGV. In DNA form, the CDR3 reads TGTGCCAGCAGCTTAAGCCGGACATCCACTGAGCAGCTCTTC. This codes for CASSLSRTSTEQLF.

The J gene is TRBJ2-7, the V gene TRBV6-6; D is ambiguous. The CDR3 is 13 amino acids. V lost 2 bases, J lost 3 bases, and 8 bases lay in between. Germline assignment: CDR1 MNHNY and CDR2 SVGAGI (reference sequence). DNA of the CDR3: TGTGCCAGCAGTTACGAGGCTAGCTACGAGCAGTACTTC. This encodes CASSYEASYEQYF.

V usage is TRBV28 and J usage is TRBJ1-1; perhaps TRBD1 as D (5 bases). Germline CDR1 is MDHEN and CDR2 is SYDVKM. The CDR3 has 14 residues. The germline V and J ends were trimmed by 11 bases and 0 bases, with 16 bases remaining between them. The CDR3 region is CASGGTPMNTEAFF. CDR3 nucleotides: TGTGCCTCAGGAGGGACTCCTATGAACACTGAAGCTTTCTTT.

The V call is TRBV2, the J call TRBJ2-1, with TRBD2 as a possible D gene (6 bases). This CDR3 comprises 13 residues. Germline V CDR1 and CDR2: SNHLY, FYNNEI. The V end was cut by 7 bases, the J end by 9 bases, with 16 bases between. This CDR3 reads CASNRLLAGEQFF. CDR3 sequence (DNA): TGTGCCAGCAATCGATTACTAGCCGGTGAGCAGTTCTTC.

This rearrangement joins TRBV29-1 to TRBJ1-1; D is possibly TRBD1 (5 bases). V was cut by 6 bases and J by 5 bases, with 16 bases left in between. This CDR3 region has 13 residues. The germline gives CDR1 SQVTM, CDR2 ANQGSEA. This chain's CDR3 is CSVGAWGGTEAFF. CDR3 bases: TGCAGCGTGGGAGCTTGGGGGGGAACTGAAGCTTTCTTT.

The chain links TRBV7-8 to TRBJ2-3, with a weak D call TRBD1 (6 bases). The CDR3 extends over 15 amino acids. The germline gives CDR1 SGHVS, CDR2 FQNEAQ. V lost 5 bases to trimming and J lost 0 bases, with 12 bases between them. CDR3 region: CASSPGQSSTDTQYF. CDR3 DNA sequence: TGTGCCAGCAGCCCGGGACAAAGCAGCACAGATACGCAGTATTTT.

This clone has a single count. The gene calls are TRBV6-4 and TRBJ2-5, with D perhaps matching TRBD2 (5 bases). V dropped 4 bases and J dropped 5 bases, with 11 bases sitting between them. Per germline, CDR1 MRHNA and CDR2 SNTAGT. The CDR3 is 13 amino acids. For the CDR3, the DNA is TGTGCCAGCAGTGCTCTACGAGGGGAGACCCAGTACTTC. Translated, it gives CASSALRGETQYF.

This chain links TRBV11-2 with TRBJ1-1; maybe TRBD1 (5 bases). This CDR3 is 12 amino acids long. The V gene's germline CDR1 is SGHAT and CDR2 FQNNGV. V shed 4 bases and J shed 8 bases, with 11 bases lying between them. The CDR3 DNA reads TGTGCCAGCAGCTACGTAACAGGAGAAGCTTTCTTT. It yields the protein CASSYVTGEAFF.